The source of this T cell receptor beta chain is a study of identical twins (TCRdb year 2016). Describing the broader study: To test whether fetal clonotypes persist, this study deep-sequenced TCR alpha and beta repertoires from monozygotic twins, from unrelated adults of various ages, and from cord blood. To rule out contamination, the twin experiments were replicated at different times with different library preparation protocols.

A remark on this clonotype: Its specific antigen is unknown. No qualities accompany the bases; no much larger clone lies one base away.

Sequences MNHEY (CDR1) and SVGEGT (CDR2) are obtained from the germline V gene. At the junction V is shortened by 0 bases and J by 2 bases; bases outside the gene matches: 14. There are 19 amino acids in the CDR3, from cysteine to phenylalanine inclusive. Only CDR3 DNA is held: 57 bases, read in frame from base 1. Every donor in the study was a healthy Caucasian. The study also sequenced three unrelated non-twin adults: a male aged 18 to 30, a male aged 50 to 59 and a female aged 50 to 59. Miltenyi CD45RO+ enrichment and human naive T-cell isolation kits were used to isolate memory (CD45RO+) and naive T cells from PBMC. Library preparation was by 5' RACE. Data came from an Illumina HiSeq 2000. Template switching introduced a universal primer binding site; the final cDNA contained a unique molecular identifier, enabling accurate counting of TCR cDNA molecules. First-strand cDNA for TCR alpha and beta chains was synthesized from specific primers in the conserved constant-segment region. To control for contamination, each cDNA library was double barcoded with a SMART-Mk sample barcode plus Illumina barcodes. TruSeq adapter sequences, together with Illumina sample barcodes, were added in two successive PCR steps. The TCR alpha and beta cDNA libraries were sequenced on the Illumina HiSeq platform using custom primers. Per the authors' processing: MiGEC was used to process raw reads and extract unique molecular identifiers, and MiXCR was used to find CDR3 positions. For each individual, recombination models were inferred using an EM algorithm with the repgenHMM and IGoR tools. Shared clonotype analysis was performed with the tcR package in R, normalizing sharing by the product of cloneset sizes. Out-of-frame nonproductive sequences were analyzed to study raw recombination free of thymic and clonal selection effects. TCRdb cleaned the public reads at Q25 with fastp, built clones with MiXCR and kept in-frame beta chains. Each entry merges the rows of one CDR3 protein and shows their most common DNA and genes. The V and J calls and clone size come from TCRdb's table, not from the authors' own analysis. This sample has around 670,000 distinct CDR3 sequences in its table, and 5.5% to 7.5% of those were observed once. The top ten clones comprise 1.5% to 2% of the sample.

What the study reported, not specific to this receptor: In beta out-of-frame sequences, excess twin sharing was weaker, because having fewer shared sequences lowered the signal-to-noise ratio. In monozygotic twins, out-of-frame TCR alpha sharing was systematically underestimated by recombination models, although the models agreed with sharing between unrelated individuals. Invariant T cells such as MAIT and iNKT could partly confound zero-insertion analyses, although diverse VJ usage argued against such confounding for most clonotypes. Because the same donors could not be followed over many years, the conclusions depended on cross-sectional statistical analysis. Abundant cord blood beta clonotypes carried fewer insertions; young adult naive repertoires showed a weaker similar trend, while memory repertoires showed none. Compared with coincidental sharing between unrelated individuals, out-of-frame TCR alpha sequences shared between twins had an excess of sequences with low generation probability.

The source of this sequence is a man between 18 and 35 years old in good health. Specimen: naive T cells sorted from blood. What the cell subset or site label conveys for this sample: cells isolated with a human naive T-cell isolation kit. The V and J genes are TRBV6-2 or TRBV6-3 and TRBJ2-5; 8 bases in between match TRBD1. CDR3 region: CASSYSSKVFRDRQETQYF. The DNA sequence reads TGTGCCAGCAGTTACTCGAGTAAGGTGTTTAGGGACAGGCAAGAGACCCAGTACTTC.